This T cell receptor (beta chain) was captured in a study of blood T cell repertoires in COVID-19. Across the whole study: Either two negative PCRs, clearance, or symptom resolution qualified Cohort 3 donors as recovered. Samples of COVID-19 (acute and convalescent) were obtained from the United States, Italy and Spain. T cells, B-cell-depleted T cells, or PBMCs supplied cDNA or gDNA.

Assay used: immunoSEQ multiplex PCR; TCRdb lists only in-frame clones, some missing. The data show about 170,000 clones, approximately 79% seen once. Allocation to cohorts depended on clinical history reported by the participants. Germline V gene sequence: CDR1 KGHSH, CDR2 LQKENI. CDR3 length: 12 amino acids. V lost 6 bases and J lost 6, with 6 bases in between. The sequenced material came from PBMCs or T cells enriched from blood (not recorded which). The TCR sequence derives from a woman aged 65 to 85 in a cohort exposed to, infected with or recovered from COVID-19 (not recorded which). J is TRBJ1-6 and V is TRBV18; D gene ambiguous. In nucleotides, the CDR3 is TGTGCCAGCTCTTCTGTTAATTCACCCCTCCACTTT. Protein sequence: CASSSVNSPLHF.